This T cell receptor (beta chain) was recovered during a study of T cells after yellow fever vaccination. Study observations and caveats: A secondary response was less intense yet reached its peak sooner, at day 5 versus 15. Most primary-vaccination clones reappeared after the booster (about 96% CD4, approximately 88% CD8). Clonotypes appearing in both CD4 and CD8 compartments existed, and their share was small.

The CDR3 contains 15 residues. Germline CDR1 is MDHEN and CDR2 is SYDVKM. Points on this clonotype: The antigen is undetermined. At one end, the junction sequence differs from germline, possibly due to a read error.

TCRdb processed the 5' RACE reads anew with MiXCR; each CDR3 protein has one entry. Seen here are hundreds of thousands of distinct CDR3 sequences, roughly a sixth observed once, and the top ten hold 18%. The TCR originated in a man in his late teens or twenties who received the YFV17D yellow fever vaccine. Here the sequenced sample was PBMCs, taken before the yellow fever booster vaccination. This sequence joins TRBV28 and TRBJ1-4; 9 bases fit TRBD1. The CDR3 sequence: CASRLHRGQVEKLFF. The CDR3 nucleotides are TGTGCCAGCCGTTTACACAGGGGGCAAGTGGAAAAACTGTTTTTT.